Below are 6 T cell receptor beta chains sequenced from a single sample in a study of tumor and adjacent non-tumor tissue in lung cancer. RNA was extracted from bulk tissue without any cell sorting. The library came from three nested PCR rounds adapted from ARM-PCR protocols. TCRdb called the multiplex PCR reads again in MiXCR, with one record for every CDR3 protein. The sample records roughly 200,000 distinct CDR3 sequences, 71% being singletons. The sequenced sample was lung tumor tissue. The receptor source for this set is a man aged 60 to 69 with non-small cell lung cancer.

This clonotype is a singleton in its sample. This chain uses TRBV20-1 with TRBJ2-7, with D perhaps matching TRBD1 or TRBD2 (5 bases each). Germline V lookup: CDR1 DFQATT, CDR2 SNEGSKA (reference sequence). V was cut by 2 bases and J by 5 bases, with 25 bases left in between. This CDR3 is built from 17 residues. Here the CDR3 reads CSARRPPWVRDLHEQYF. The CDR3, as DNA: TGCAGTGCTAGACGACCTCCCTGGGTCAGGGACCTCCACGAGCAGTACTTC.

Worth noting for this clonotype: A clone one base away is much larger, so this may be a read error. The gene calls are TRBV29-1 and TRBJ1-4; a possible D gene is TRBD1 (6 bases). The CDR3 runs 15 residues. The germline gives CDR1 SQVTM, CDR2 ANQGSEA. The ends were cut back, 4 bases at V and 2 bases at J, with 14 bases in the middle. The CDR3, as DNA: TGCAGCGTTGGACGCTTGGGGGGCACTAATGAAAAACTGTTTTTT. Protein: CSVGRLGGTNEKLFF.

To note about this clonotype: Since a much larger clone is just one base distant, this may be a read error. This chain connects TRBV20-1 to TRBJ1-5; D unresolved. Trimming shortened V by 6 bases and J by 11 bases, and 26 bases separated the two germline ends. CDR1 and CDR2 (germline): DFQATT, SNEGSKA (reference sequence). The CDR3 loop spans 15 amino acids. CDR3 amino acids: CSATAPNVQTQTQHF. In nucleotides, the CDR3 is TGCAGTGCCACCGCGCCTAACGTCCAAACCCAGACCCAGCATTTT.

On this clonotype: A single base separates this from a much larger clone, so it may be a read error. CDR3 nucleotides: TGTGCCAGCAGTTGGACAGGGGGCACAGATGCGCAGTATTTT. Protein product: CASSWTGGTDAQYF. This rearrangement joins TRBV6-6 to TRBJ2-3; 11 bases fit TRBD1. CDR3 length equals 14 residues. From germline, CDR1 is MNHNY and CDR2 SVGAGI (reference sequence).

The table lists this clonotype with many counts. The chain recombines TRBV20-1 with TRBJ2-7; D is uncertain. The germline gives CDR1 DFQATT, CDR2 SNEGSKA (reference sequence). The CDR3 has 13 amino acids. The V gene lost 3 bases and the J gene lost 5 bases, with 14 bases spanning the gap. CDR3 in amino acids: CSASGPKGHEQYF. Here the CDR3 DNA reads TGCAGTGCTAGTGGTCCCAAAGGCCACGAGCAGTACTTC.

Concerning this clonotype itself: The junction departs from germline at one end; a sequencing error may be responsible. The rearrangement uses TRBV20-1 and TRBJ2-7, with unresolved D. CDR1 is DFQATT and CDR2 is SNEGSKA in the germline V gene (reference sequence). The CDR3 runs to 11 residues. CDR3 sequence (DNA): TGCATTGCTCCCACCCAGGTCGAGCAGTACTTC. Residues: CIAPTQVEQYF.